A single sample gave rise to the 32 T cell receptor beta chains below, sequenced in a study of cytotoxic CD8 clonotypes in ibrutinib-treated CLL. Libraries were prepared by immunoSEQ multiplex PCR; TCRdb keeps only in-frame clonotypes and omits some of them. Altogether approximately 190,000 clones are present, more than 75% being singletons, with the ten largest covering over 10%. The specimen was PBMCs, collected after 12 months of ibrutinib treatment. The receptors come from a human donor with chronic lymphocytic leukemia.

CDR3 sequence: CASSYSGTMADTQYF. The CDR3 nucleotides are TGTGCCAGCAGTTACTCGGGGACCATGGCCGATACGCAGTATTTT. The chain links TRBV6-5 to TRBJ2-3, with D perhaps TRBD1 or TRBD2 (5 bases each). This CDR3 has 15 residues. Germline values: CDR1 MNHEY, CDR2 SVGAGI. V was trimmed by 0 bases and J by 6 bases, leaving 13 bases between them.

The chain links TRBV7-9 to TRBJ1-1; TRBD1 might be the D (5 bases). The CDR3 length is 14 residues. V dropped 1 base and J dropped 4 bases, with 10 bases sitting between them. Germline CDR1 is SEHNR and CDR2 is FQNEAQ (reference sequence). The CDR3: CASSLVSGSTEAFF. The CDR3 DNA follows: TGTGCCAGCAGCTTAGTATCAGGGAGCACTGAAGCTTTCTTT.

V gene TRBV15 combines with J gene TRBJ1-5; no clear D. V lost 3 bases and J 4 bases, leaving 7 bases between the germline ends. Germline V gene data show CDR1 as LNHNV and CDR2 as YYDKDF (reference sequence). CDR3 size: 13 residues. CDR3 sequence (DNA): TGTGCCACCAGCAGTCCCGAAAATCAGCCCCAGCATTTT. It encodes CATSSPENQPQHF.

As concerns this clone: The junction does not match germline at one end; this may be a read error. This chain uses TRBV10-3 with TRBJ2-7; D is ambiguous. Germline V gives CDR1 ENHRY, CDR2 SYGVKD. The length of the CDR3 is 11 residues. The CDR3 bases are TGTGCCAGCAGTCCTAGATACGAGCAGTACTTC. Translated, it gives CASSPRYEQYF.

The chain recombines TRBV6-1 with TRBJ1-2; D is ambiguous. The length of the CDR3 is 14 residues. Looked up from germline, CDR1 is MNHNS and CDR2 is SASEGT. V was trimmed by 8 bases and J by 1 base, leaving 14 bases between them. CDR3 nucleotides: TGTGCCAGCTCCGCGGAGGGTCTTAACTATGGCTACACCTTC. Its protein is CASSAEGLNYGYTF.

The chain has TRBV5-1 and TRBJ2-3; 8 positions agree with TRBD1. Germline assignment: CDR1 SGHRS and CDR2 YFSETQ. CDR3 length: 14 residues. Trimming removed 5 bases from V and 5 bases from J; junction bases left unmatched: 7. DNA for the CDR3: TGCGCCAGCAGGCCGGGCGGGACAGGAGATACGCAGTATTTT. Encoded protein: CASRPGGTGDTQYF.

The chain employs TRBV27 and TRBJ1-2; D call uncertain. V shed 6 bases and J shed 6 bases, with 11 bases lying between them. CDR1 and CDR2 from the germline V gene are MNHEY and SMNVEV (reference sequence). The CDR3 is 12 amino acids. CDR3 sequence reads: CASRGRADGYTF. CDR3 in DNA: TGTGCCAGCAGGGGTCGGGCGGATGGCTACACCTTC.

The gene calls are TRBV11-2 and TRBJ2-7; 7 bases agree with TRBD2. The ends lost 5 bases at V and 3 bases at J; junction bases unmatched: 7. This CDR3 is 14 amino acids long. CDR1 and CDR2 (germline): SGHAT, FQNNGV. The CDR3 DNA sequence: TGTGCCAGCAGCCCCGGGACTAAGAGCTACGAGCAGTACTTC. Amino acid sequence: CASSPGTKSYEQYF. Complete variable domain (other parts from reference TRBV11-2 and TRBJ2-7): EAGVAQSPRYKIIEKRQSVAFWCNPISGHATLYWYQQILGQGPKLLIQFQNNGVVDDSQLPKDRFSAERLKGVDSTLKIQPAKLEDSAVYLCASSPGTKSYEQYFGPGTRLTVT.

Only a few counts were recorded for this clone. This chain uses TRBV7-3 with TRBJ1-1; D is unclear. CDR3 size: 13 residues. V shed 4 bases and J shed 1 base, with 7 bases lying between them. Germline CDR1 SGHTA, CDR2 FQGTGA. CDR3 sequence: CASSSGQNTEAFF. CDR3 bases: TGTGCCAGCAGCTCCGGTCAGAACACTGAAGCTTTCTTT.

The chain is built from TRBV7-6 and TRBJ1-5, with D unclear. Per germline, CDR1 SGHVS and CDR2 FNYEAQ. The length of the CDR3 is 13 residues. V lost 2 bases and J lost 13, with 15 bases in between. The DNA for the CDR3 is TGTGCCAGCAGCTTAAATTGGCGGGATGGACAGCATTTT. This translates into CASSLNWRDGQHF.

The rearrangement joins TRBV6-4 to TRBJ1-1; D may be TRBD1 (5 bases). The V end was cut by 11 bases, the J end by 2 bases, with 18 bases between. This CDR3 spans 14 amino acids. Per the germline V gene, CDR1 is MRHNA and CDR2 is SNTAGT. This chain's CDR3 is CARLGGTGNTEAFF. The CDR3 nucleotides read TGTGCCCGACTTGGGGGGACGGGAAACACTGAAGCTTTCTTT.

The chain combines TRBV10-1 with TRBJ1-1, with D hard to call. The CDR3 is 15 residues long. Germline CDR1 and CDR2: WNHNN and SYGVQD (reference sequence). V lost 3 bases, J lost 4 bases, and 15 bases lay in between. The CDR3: CASSDPWTRPTEAFF. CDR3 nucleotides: TGCGCCAGCAGTGACCCATGGACGCGGCCCACTGAAGCTTTCTTT.

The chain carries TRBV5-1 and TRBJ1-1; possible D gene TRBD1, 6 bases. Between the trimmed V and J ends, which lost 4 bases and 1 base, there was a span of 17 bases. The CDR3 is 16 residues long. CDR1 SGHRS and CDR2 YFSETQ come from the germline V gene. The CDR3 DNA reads TGCGCCAGCAGCCCCCTGGGGGGGCCGGGGAACACTGAAGCTTTCTTT. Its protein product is CASSPLGGPGNTEAFF.

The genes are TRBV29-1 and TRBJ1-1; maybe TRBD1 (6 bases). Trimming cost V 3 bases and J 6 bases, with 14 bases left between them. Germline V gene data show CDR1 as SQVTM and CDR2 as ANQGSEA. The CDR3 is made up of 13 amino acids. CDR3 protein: CSVDGGFLSEAFF. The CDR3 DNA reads TGCAGCGTTGATGGGGGCTTCTTATCTGAAGCTTTCTTT.

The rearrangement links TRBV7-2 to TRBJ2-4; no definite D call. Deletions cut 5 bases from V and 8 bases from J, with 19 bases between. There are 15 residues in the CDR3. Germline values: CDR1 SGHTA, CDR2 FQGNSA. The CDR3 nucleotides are TGTGCCAGCAGCCCCCAGCCCAAAACTAAAGACATTCAGTACTTC. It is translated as CASSPQPKTKDIQYF.

CDR3 protein: CASSIGGTAHNEQFF. The CDR3 coding sequence is TGTGCCAGTAGTATTGGGGGGACAGCACACAATGAGCAGTTCTTC. This rearrangement joins TRBV19 to TRBJ2-1, with D perhaps matching TRBD1 (7 bases). The CDR3 runs 15 residues. V was trimmed by 3 bases and J by 5 bases, leaving 14 bases between them. Germline V gene data show CDR1 as LNHDA and CDR2 as SQIVND (reference sequence).

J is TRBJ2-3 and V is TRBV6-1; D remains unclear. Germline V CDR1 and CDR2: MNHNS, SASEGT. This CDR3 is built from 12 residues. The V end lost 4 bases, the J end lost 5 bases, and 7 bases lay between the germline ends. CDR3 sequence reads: CASSASGDTQYF. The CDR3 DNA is TGTGCCAGCAGTGCCTCAGGAGATACGCAGTATTTT.

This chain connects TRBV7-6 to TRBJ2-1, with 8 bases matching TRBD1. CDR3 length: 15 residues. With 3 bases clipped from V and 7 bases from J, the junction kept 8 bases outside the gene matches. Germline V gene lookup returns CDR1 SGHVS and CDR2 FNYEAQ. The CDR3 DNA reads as TGTGCCAGCAGCTTCCCAGGGACAGGAGGGAATGAGCAGTTCTTC. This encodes CASSFPGTGGNEQFF.

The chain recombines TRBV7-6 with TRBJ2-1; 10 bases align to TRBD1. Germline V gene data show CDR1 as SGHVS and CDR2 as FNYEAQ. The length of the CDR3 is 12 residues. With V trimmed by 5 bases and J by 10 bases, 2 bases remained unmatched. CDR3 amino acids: CASSTDRGEQFF. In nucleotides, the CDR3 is TGTGCCAGCAGCACGGACAGGGGGGAGCAGTTCTTC.

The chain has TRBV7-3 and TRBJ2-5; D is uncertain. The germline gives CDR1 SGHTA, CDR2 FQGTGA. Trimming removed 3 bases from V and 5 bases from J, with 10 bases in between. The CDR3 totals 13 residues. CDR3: CASSFRATETQYF. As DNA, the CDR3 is TGTGCCAGCAGCTTCCGGGCGACGGAGACCCAGTACTTC.

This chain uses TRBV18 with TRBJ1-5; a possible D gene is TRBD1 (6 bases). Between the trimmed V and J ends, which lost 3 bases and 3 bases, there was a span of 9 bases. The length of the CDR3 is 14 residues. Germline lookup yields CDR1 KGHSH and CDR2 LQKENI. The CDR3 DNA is TGTGCCAGCTCACCCCAGGGGAACAATCAGCCCCAGCATTTT. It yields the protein CASSPQGNNQPQHF. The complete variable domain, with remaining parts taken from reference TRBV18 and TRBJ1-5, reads NAGVMQNPRHLVRRRGQEARLRCSPMKGHSHVYWYRQLPEEGLKFMVYLQKENIIDESGMPKERFSAEFPKEGPSILRIQQVVRGDSAAYFCASSPQGNNQPQHFGDGTRLSIL.

CDR3 sequence: CASSFIGGQGYEQYF. Here the CDR3 DNA reads TGTGCCAGCAGTTTCATTGGTGGACAGGGGTACGAGCAGTACTTC. This chain links TRBV28 with TRBJ2-7; 9 bases map to TRBD1. J gave up 4 bases and V 3 bases, and 7 bases lay outside the gene matches. From germline, CDR1 is MDHEN and CDR2 SYDVKM. There are 15 residues in the CDR3.

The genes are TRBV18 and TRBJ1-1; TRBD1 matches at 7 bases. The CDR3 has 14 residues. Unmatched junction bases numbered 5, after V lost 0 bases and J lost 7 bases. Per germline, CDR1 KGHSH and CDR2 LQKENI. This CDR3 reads CASSPPLTGIEAFF. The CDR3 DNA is TGTGCCAGCTCACCACCATTGACAGGGATTGAAGCTTTCTTT.

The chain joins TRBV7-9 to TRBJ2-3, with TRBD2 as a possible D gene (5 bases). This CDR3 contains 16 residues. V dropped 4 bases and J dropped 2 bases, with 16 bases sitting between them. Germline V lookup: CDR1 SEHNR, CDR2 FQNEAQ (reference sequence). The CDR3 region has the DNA TGTGCCAGCAGCTCCGCCTTGGGCGGGTACACAGATACGCAGTATTTT. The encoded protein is CASSSALGGYTDTQYF. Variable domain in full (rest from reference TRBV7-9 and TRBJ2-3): DTGVSQNPRHKITKRGQNVTFRCDPISEHNRLYWYRQTLGQGPEFLTYFQNEAQLEKSRLLSDRFSAERPKGSFSTLEIQRTEQGDSAMYLCASSSALGGYTDTQYFGPGTRLTVL.

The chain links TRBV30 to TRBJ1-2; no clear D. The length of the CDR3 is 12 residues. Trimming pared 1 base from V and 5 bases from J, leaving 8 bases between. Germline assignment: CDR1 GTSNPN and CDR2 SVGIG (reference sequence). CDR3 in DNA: TGTGCCTGGAGTGACCCGATATATGGCTACACCTTC. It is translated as CAWSDPIYGYTF.

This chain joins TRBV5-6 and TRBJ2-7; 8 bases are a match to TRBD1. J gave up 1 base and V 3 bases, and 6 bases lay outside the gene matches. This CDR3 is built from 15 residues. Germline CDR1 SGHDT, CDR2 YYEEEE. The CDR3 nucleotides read TGTGCCAGCAGCTGGGCGACAGGGGTGTCCTACGAGCAGTACTTC. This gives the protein CASSWATGVSYEQYF.

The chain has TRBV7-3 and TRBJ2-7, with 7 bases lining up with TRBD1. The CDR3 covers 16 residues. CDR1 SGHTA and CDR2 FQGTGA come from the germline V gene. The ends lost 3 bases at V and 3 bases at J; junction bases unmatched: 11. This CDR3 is CASSFGQELPLYEQYF. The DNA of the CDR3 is TGTGCCAGCAGCTTCGGACAGGAGCTTCCCCTCTACGAGCAGTACTTC.

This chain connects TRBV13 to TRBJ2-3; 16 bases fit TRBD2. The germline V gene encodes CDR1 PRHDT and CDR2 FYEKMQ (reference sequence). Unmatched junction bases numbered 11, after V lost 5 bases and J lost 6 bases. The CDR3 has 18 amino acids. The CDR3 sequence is CASSHTGTSGGAGDTQYF. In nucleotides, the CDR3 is TGTGCCAGCAGCCACACCGGGACTAGCGGGGGGGCGGGGGATACGCAGTATTTT.

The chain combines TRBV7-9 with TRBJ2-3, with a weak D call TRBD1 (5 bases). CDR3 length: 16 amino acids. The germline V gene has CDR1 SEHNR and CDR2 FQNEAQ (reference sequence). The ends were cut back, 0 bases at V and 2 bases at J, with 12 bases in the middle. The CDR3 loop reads CASSLAQGSFTDTQYF. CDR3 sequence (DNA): TGTGCCAGCAGCTTAGCGCAGGGCAGCTTCACAGATACGCAGTATTTT.

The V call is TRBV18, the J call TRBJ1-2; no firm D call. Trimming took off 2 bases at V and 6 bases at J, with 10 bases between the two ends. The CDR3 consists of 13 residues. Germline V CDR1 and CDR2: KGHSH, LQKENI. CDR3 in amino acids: CASSPAVRDGYTF. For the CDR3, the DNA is TGTGCCAGCTCACCAGCCGTCCGTGATGGCTACACCTTC.

CDR3 protein: CASSFPGGAYGYTF. In DNA form, the CDR3 reads TGTGCCAGCAGCTTTCCGGGGGGCGCCTATGGCTACACCTTC. The V and J genes are TRBV7-9 and TRBJ1-2, with D possibly matching TRBD1 (6 bases). CDR1 is SEHNR, CDR2 FQNEAQ, per germline (reference sequence). The CDR3 has 14 amino acids. The V and J ends lost 3 bases and 4 bases respectively, with 12 bases between them.

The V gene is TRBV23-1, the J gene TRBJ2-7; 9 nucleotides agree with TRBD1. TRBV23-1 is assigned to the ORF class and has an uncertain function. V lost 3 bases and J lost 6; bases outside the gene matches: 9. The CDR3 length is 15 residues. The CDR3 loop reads CASSQPGQGVSEQYF. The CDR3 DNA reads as TGCGCCAGCAGTCAGCCGGGACAGGGAGTAAGCGAGCAGTACTTC.